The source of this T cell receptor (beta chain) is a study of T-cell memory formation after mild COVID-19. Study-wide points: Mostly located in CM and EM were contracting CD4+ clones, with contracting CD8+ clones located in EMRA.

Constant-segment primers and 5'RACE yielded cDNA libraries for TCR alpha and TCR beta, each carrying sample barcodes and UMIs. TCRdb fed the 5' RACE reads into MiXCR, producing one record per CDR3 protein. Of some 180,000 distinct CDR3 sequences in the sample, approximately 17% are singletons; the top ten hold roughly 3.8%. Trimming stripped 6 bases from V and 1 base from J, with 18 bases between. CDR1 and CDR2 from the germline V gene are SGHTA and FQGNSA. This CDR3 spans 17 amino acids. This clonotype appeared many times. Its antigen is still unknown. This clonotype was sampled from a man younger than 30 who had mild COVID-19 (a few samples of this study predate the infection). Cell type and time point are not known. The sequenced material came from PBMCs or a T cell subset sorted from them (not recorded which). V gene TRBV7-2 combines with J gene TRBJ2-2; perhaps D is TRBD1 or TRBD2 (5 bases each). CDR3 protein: CASRSFGTDLNTGELFF. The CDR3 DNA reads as TGTGCCAGCAGGTCGTTTGGGACGGATCTGAACACCGGGGAGCTGTTTTTT.